The clone carrying this T cell receptor (beta chain) occurred once. Per the authors' pipeline: By means of reference gene primer amplification, nucleated cell counts were estimated. The data were produced by immunoSEQ multiplex PCR, yet TCRdb's version contains in-frame clones alone and is incomplete. V, J and clone size are those of that table, while D and trimming were read from the DNA. The sample holds about 55,000 clones; 70% to 90% are singletons and the top ten take about 2.5%. The sample belongs to a study of blood T cell repertoires in COVID-19. The clonotype comes from a man older than 75 with acute or convalescent COVID-19. Sequences were obtained from peripheral blood.

The CDR3 DNA reads TGTGCCAGCAGCAGAGGGACTAGCGGTGAGCAGTTCTTC. This codes for CASSRGTSGEQFF. The V call is TRBV7-2, the J call TRBJ2-1; the match to TRBD2 covers 11 bases. This CDR3 spans 13 amino acids. With 5 bases clipped from V and 9 bases from J, the junction kept 3 bases outside the gene matches. CDR1 SGHTA and CDR2 FQGNSA come from the germline V gene.